This passage covers 10 T cell receptor beta chains from one sample sequenced in a study of vaccination effects on CD4 cells after COVID-19 (dated by TCRdb to about 2022). Library method: the immunoSEQ multiplex PCR assay. As stored in TCRdb, this immuneACCESS dataset retains in-frame rearrangements with V and J assigned. A fraction of the clones does not appear; measured against another copy, unresolved V genes explain less than half of the discrepancy, and the remainder lacks a known reason. In all, the sample holds under 30,000 clones, and roughly 68% of those were seen once. The ten largest clones add up to about 20% of the sample. To identify antigen-specific CD4+ T cell clonotypes by their expansion, the ViraFEST assay first stimulated PBMC with viral peptide pools and then applied TCR sequencing. After about 10 days of culture, CD4+ T cells were isolated with the EasySep CD4+ T cell isolation kit. The absence of prior SARS-CoV-2 infection in healthy vaccine recipients was confirmed by negative nucleocapsid antibodies before and after vaccination.

For these receptors, no antigen is known. The sequencing here drew on CD4+ T cells from PBMCs cultured with HCoV-NL63 spike peptides, taken before COVID-19 vaccination. Per the publication, the cell subset or site label means: HCoV-NL63 spike overlapping peptide pool stimulation. These receptors all stem from a human donor who received a COVID-19 vaccine.

This chain links TRBV19 with TRBJ2-3; the D gene is possibly TRBD1 (6 bases). Germline V gives CDR1 LNHDA, CDR2 SQIVND (reference sequence). The V and J ends lost 2 bases and 0 bases respectively, with 9 bases between them. The CDR3 loop spans 15 amino acids. For the CDR3, the DNA is TGTGCCAGTAGTATAACCGGGACAAGCACAGATACGCAGTATTTT. Residues: CASSITGTSTDTQYF.

J is TRBJ1-4 and V is TRBV19, with TRBD1 matching 10 bases. Germline V gene sequence: CDR1 LNHDA, CDR2 SQIVND (reference sequence). Trimming removed 10 bases from V and 8 bases from J; junction bases left unmatched: 7. CDR3 size: 13 residues. The CDR3 region has the DNA TGTGCCACCCGGACAGGGGGGGGAGAAAAACTGTTTTTT. Translating gives CATRTGGGEKLFF. The full variable domain, with the rest looked up from reference TRBV19 and TRBJ1-4, is DGGITQSPKYLFRKEGQNVTLSCEQNLNHDAMYWYRQDPGQGLRLIYYSQIVNDFQKGDIAEGYSVSREKKESFPLTVTSAQKNPTAFYLCATRTGGGEKLFFGSGTQLSVL.

A few counts support this clone. This chain connects TRBV10-2 to TRBJ1-2; D ambiguous. Germline CDR1 reads WSHSY; CDR2 reads SAAADI. V shed 6 bases and J shed 7 bases, with 21 bases lying between them. CDR3 size: 15 residues. CDR3 in DNA: TGCGCCAGCAGCCCAGTGGGAACCAAGGTCGGTGGCTACACCTTC. Translated: CASSPVGTKVGGYTF.

The chain couples TRBV28 to TRBJ1-6; a possible D gene is TRBD1 (5 bases). The CDR3 is 16 residues long. V lost 6 bases and J lost 10, with 22 bases in between. Germline V CDR1 and CDR2: MDHEN, SYDVKM. As DNA, the CDR3 is TGTGCCAGCAGAACCCCCCAGGGTGGCGTTGGATCACCCCTCCACTTT. Encoded protein: CASRTPQGGVGSPLHF.

The chain combines TRBV25-1 with TRBJ1-2; the D is unclear. The CDR3 totals 14 residues. The V gene lost 1 base and the J gene lost 6 bases, with 12 bases spanning the gap. Germline V gene lookup returns CDR1 MGHDK and CDR2 SYGVNS. In DNA form, the CDR3 reads TGTGCCAGCAGTGAATTTGCAGGTTGGGATGGCTACACCTTC. Translation: CASSEFAGWDGYTF.

V usage is TRBV5-1 and J usage is TRBJ1-1; TRBD1 aligns across 9 bases. This CDR3 is built from 17 residues. Losses at the gene ends were 5 bases for V and 4 bases for J; bases not matched to a gene: 15. Germline CDR1 and CDR2: SGHRS and YFSETQ. CDR3 coding DNA: TGCGCCAGCAGGTCCGAGGGGACAGGGTATTTCGGCACTGAAGCTTTCTTT. Translation gives CASRSEGTGYFGTEAFF.

This clone came up once. The CDR3 region has the DNA TGTGCCAGCAGTTACGGACGCCAGAACACTGAAGCTTTCTTT. Protein: CASSYGRQNTEAFF. The rearrangement links TRBV6-5 to TRBJ1-1; D unresolved. This CDR3 comprises 14 residues. The ends were cut back, 2 bases at V and 1 base at J, with 8 bases in the middle. CDR1 and CDR2 (germline): MNHEY, SVGAGI.

This clone was recorded a few times. The chain carries TRBV2 and TRBJ2-7; unclear D gene. This CDR3 is 13 amino acids long. Per the germline V gene, CDR1 is SNHLY and CDR2 is FYNNEI. Trimming took off 8 bases at V and 4 bases at J, with 15 bases between the two ends. The DNA for the CDR3 is TGTGCCAGCGCCGGGTCTCCGAATTACGAGCAGTACTTC. Encoded protein: CASAGSPNYEQYF.

V and J are TRBV4-3 and TRBJ1-2; D might be TRBD1 (5 bases). CDR3 length: 13 amino acids. V shed 3 bases and J shed 4 bases, with 9 bases lying between them. Looked up from germline, CDR1 is LGHNA and CDR2 is YSLEER. The CDR3 spells CASSHPGAYGYTF. The CDR3, as DNA: TGCGCCAGCAGCCATCCCGGGGCCTATGGCTACACCTTC.

This clone has a handful of counts. The chain employs TRBV7-9 and TRBJ2-7; 8 nucleotides agree with TRBD1. V lost 2 bases and J lost 8; bases outside the gene matches: 11. Germline CDR1 reads SEHNR; CDR2 reads FQNEAQ (reference sequence). The CDR3 runs 15 residues. CDR3 region: CASSLSWTGRDKQYF. For the CDR3, the DNA is TGTGCCAGCAGCTTATCGTGGACAGGGCGGGACAAGCAGTACTTC.